This T cell receptor beta chain was recorded in a study of OX40 agonist ivuxolimab in advanced cancers. Background on the study: Three patients, one with hepatocellular carcinoma and two with cutaneous melanoma, achieved partial responses. Regarding the study as a whole: The authors did not determine the antigen specificity of the expanded peripheral T cells.

The germline V gene encodes CDR1 SGHRS and CDR2 YFSETQ. V was trimmed by 0 bases and J by 10 bases, leaving 10 bases between them. This CDR3 has 12 residues. On this clone: Its antigen is still unknown.

Autoimmune disease history or systemic immunosuppression meant exclusion. Patients had blood sampled at baseline and again on cycle 4 day 1 and cycle 7 day 1. Using immunoSEQ multiplex PCR, the repertoire was profiled, and TCRdb retains in-frame clones only, with some absent. The sample lists roughly 67,000 clones, approximately 91% occurring once. Sequencing was performed on CD4+ or CD8+ T cells sorted from blood, taken in a trial of the OX40 agonist ivuxolimab. V is TRBV5-1 and J is TRBJ1-1, with unresolved D. This receptor was identified in an adult with an advanced solid tumor such as melanoma, head and neck, liver or kidney cancer. The CDR3 here is CASSLGGQGAFF. The CDR3 region has the DNA TGCGCCAGCAGCTTGGGAGGGCAAGGAGCTTTCTTT.